A selection of T cell receptor beta chains follows, all from one sample in a study of T cell responses to AZD1222 COVID-19 vaccine. Assay used: immunoSEQ multiplex PCR; TCRdb lists only in-frame clones, some missing. The sample lists about 150,000 clones; 75% to 90% were seen once. This specimen consisted of peripheral blood, obtained 28 days after the second AZD1222 dose. These receptor sequences come from an adult who received the AZD1222 COVID-19 vaccine. Both conserved end residues are part of each CDR3. D genes are given only for firm matches. Some rows mark clone size as missing; the rest say once, few, many or name a class of expanded clone.

>once|TRBD1|TRBV24-1|TRBJ2-1
CATSDFGTGRFF
TGTGCCACCAGTGATTTTGGGACAGGGCGGTTCTTC
>-|-|TRBV3-1/TRBV3-2|TRBJ2-7
CASSQEIQRSSYEQYF
TGTGCCAGCAGCCAAGAGATTCAGCGGAGCTCCTACGAGCAGTACTTC
>-|-|TRBV6-5|TRBJ2-2
CASSYEYTGELFF
TGTGCCAGCAGTTACGAATACACCGGGGAGCTGTTTTTT
>-|-|TRBV5-1|TRBJ2-7
CASSGRDTYEQYF
TGCGCCAGCAGCGGAAGGGATACCTACGAGCAGTACTTC
>-|TRBD2|TRBV23-1|TRBJ2-2
CASSPSGGADTGELFF
TGCGCCAGCAGTCCCTCCGGGGGGGCGGACACCGGGGAGCTGTTTTTT
>once|-|TRBV28|TRBJ1-1
CASSFVQGIMNTEAFF
TGTGCCAGCAGTTTCGTACAGGGCATTATGAACACTGAAGCTTTCTTT
>few|-|TRBV30|TRBJ1-4
CAWSYRVTTNEKLFF
TGTGCCTGGAGTTACAGGGTCACAACTAATGAAAAACTGTTTTTT
>few|-|TRBV28|TRBJ1-1
CASSLFDSRREAFF
TGTGCCAGCAGTTTATTCGACAGCCGCCGCGAAGCTTTCTTT
>-|TRBD2|TRBV6-5|TRBJ2-7
CASSYLLAGVGGEQYF
TGTGCCAGCAGTTACTTATTAGCGGGAGTAGGAGGTGAGCAGTACTTC
>-|TRBD2|TRBV9|TRBJ2-2
CASSVEGAGVITGELFF
TGTGCCAGCAGCGTAGAGGGAGCGGGAGTGATCACCGGGGAGCTGTTTTTT
>-|-|TRBV5-1|TRBJ2-1
CASSSAGLAYNEQFF
TGCGCCAGCAGCTCGGCTGGGCTCGCCTACAATGAGCAGTTCTTC
>-|-|TRBV11-3|TRBJ2-2
CASSLGRNTGELFF
TGTGCCAGCAGCTTAGGACGGAACACCGGGGAGCTGTTTTTT
>-|-|TRBV2|TRBJ2-7
CASSVWRDFAYEQYF
TGTGCCAGCAGCGTATGGCGGGACTTTGCCTACGAGCAGTACTTC
>few|-|TRBV7-9|TRBJ1-2
CASSRKMDSHGYTF
TGTGCCAGCAGCCGAAAAATGGACAGCCATGGCTACACCTTC
>-|-|TRBV5-1|TRBJ1-6
CASSLGSLYNSPLHF
TGCGCCAGCAGCTTAGGCAGCTTATATAATTCACCCCTCCACTTT
>many|-|TRBV4-1|TRBJ1-5
CASSQVPAISPQHF
TGCGCCAGCAGCCAAGTTCCGGCAATCAGCCCCCAGCATTTT
>once|TRBD2|TRBV7-6|TRBJ2-1
CASSIAGPYNEQFF
TGTGCCAGCAGCATAGCGGGACCCTACAATGAGCAGTTCTTC
>-|-|TRBV6-6|TRBJ1-5
CASSYQSTGNNQPQHF
TGTGCCAGCAGTTACCAATCCACTGGGAACAATCAGCCCCAGCATTTT
>-|-|TRBV24-1|TRBJ1-2
CATSERGAVKGYTF
TGTGCCACCAGTGAGAGGGGGGCCGTGAAAGGCTACACCTTC
>-|TRBD1|TRBV28|TRBJ2-7
CASSRQGYEQYF
TGTGCCAGCAGCAGACAGGGCTACGAGCAGTACTTC
>-|-|TRBV3-1/TRBV3-2|TRBJ2-5
CASSHRSGKAETQYF
TGTGCCAGCAGCCACCGCTCGGGGAAGGCCGAGACCCAGTACTTC
>once|TRBD1|TRBV6-5|TRBJ1-5
CASSPGRGLQPQHF
TGTGCCAGCAGTCCGGGCAGGGGGCTTCAGCCCCAGCATTTT
>-|-|TRBV2|TRBJ1-5
CASRDQGRINQPQHF
TGTGCCAGCAGGGATCAGGGGAGGATCAATCAGCCCCAGCATTTT
>-|TRBD2|TRBV7-8|TRBJ2-5
CASSLPRLAQETQYF
TGTGCCAGCAGCCTACCGCGACTAGCCCAAGAGACCCAGTACTTC
>-|-|TRBV20-1|TRBJ2-7
CSASPSGNQREQYF
TGCAGTGCTAGTCCGTCGGGAAACCAGAGGGAGCAGTACTTC
>-|TRBD2|TRBV18|TRBJ2-1
CASSPPILAGHNEQFF
TGTGCCAGCTCACCACCGATCCTAGCGGGACACAATGAGCAGTTCTTC
>-|-|TRBV6-5|TRBJ2-1
CASSSSGSSYNEQFF
TGTGCCAGCAGTTCCTCGGGGAGCTCCTACAATGAGCAGTTCTTC
>-|TRBD2|TRBV6-5|TRBJ2-1
CASSREREGQGEQFF
TGTGCCAGCAGTCGAGAGCGGGAGGGCCAGGGTGAGCAGTTCTTC
>-|-|TRBV5-6|TRBJ2-7
CASSSSQVISYEQYF
TGTGCCAGCAGCTCCTCCCAGGTCATCTCCTACGAGCAGTACTTC
>-|-|TRBV7-9|TRBJ1-1
CASSLYATEAFF
TGTGCCAGCAGCTTATATGCCACTGAAGCTTTCTTT
>-|-|TRBV19|TRBJ2-7
CASSTAPGRVYEQYF
TGTGCCAGTAGTACAGCCCCCGGACGGGTCTACGAGCAGTACTTC
>-|-|TRBV19|TRBJ1-3
CASSTWTASSGNTIYF
TGTGCCAGTAGTACTTGGACAGCGAGCTCTGGAAACACCATATATTTT
>-|TRBD1|TRBV19|TRBJ1-5
CASRRPGQGYQPQHF
TGTGCCAGTCGGAGGCCGGGACAGGGATATCAGCCCCAGCATTTT
>-|-|TRBV7-9|TRBJ2-7
CASSLDASAYEQYF
TGTGCCAGCAGCTTAGATGCGTCAGCCTACGAGCAGTACTTC
>-|TRBD2|TRBV7-2|TRBJ2-1
CASSLQAGGSNEQFF
TGTGCCAGCAGCTTACAAGCGGGAGGGTCAAATGAGCAGTTCTTC
>-|-|TRBV19|TRBJ1-5
CASTYSGQPQHF
TGTGCCAGTACCTACTCGGGACAGCCCCAGCATTTT
>-|-|TRBV23-1|TRBJ1-5
CASSQWERPASNQPQHF
TGCGCCAGCAGTCAATGGGAAAGGCCAGCCAGCAATCAGCCCCAGCATTTT
>-|-|TRBV4-3|TRBJ1-3
CASSANWDSGNTIYF
TGCGCCAGCAGCGCTAACTGGGACTCTGGAAACACCATATATTTT
>-|-|TRBV14|TRBJ2-7
CASNSDRNHSSYEQYF
TGTGCCAGCAACTCGGACCGGAATCACTCCTCCTACGAGCAGTACTTC
>-|-|TRBV10-3|TRBJ1-5
CAISEMARQPQHF
TGTGCCATCAGTGAGATGGCCCGCCAGCCCCAGCATTTT
>-|TRBD1|TRBV4-1|TRBJ1-4
CASSHLGQGGMGREKLFF
TGCGCCAGCAGCCATCTCGGACAGGGGGGAATGGGGAGAGAAAAACTGTTTTTT
>-|TRBD1|TRBV6-5|TRBJ2-7
CASNPAGQGYEQYF
TGTGCCAGCAATCCCGCGGGACAGGGTTACGAGCAGTACTTC
>-|-|TRBV28|TRBJ2-5
CASSSGGGKTQYF
TGTGCCAGCAGCTCAGGGGGGGGAAAGACCCAGTACTTC
>-|TRBD2|TRBV18|TRBJ2-1
CASSPPSLAGGNEQFF
TGTGCCAGCTCACCACCGTCCCTAGCGGGAGGCAATGAGCAGTTCTTC
>-|-|TRBV6-6|TRBJ1-3
CASSSPAGFGNTIYF
TGTGCCAGCAGTTCCCCTGCGGGGTTCGGAAACACCATATATTTT
>-|TRBD2|TRBV7-9|TRBJ2-7
CASSYYSGGRNEQYF
TGTGCCAGCAGCTACTACAGCGGGGGCCGGAACGAGCAGTACTTC
>-|-|TRBV24-1|TRBJ2-1
CATGPPGNEQFF
TGTGCCACCGGACCTCCAGGAAATGAGCAGTTCTTC
>-|TRBD1|TRBV28|TRBJ2-4
CASSKGARAKNIQYF
TGTGCCAGCAGTAAGGGGGCGCGGGCCAAAAACATTCAGTACTTC
>-|-|TRBV20-1|TRBJ1-1
CSASLPSRGNTEAFF
TGCAGTGCTAGTCTACCTTCCAGGGGGAACACTGAAGCTTTCTTT
>once|TRBD1|TRBV3-1/TRBV3-2|TRBJ1-1
CASSQVPGQGWTFF
TGTGCCAGCAGCCAGGTCCCGGGACAGGGATGGACTTTCTTT
>once|-|TRBV27|TRBJ1-1
CASSFRQKNTEAFF
TGTGCCAGCAGTTTCAGGCAGAAGAACACTGAAGCTTTCTTT
>-|TRBD2|TRBV6-1|TRBJ2-7
CASSETWTSGIEQYF
TGTGCCAGCAGTGAAACCTGGACTAGCGGGATCGAGCAGTACTTC
>once|-|TRBV19|TRBJ1-1
CASSERTEAFF
TGTGCCAGTAGTGAGCGGACTGAAGCTTTCTTT
>-|-|TRBV18|TRBJ1-1
CASSPPAAMNTEAFF
TGTGCCAGCTCACCACCGGCAGCTATGAACACTGAAGCTTTCTTT
>-|-|TRBV12-3/TRBV12-4|TRBJ1-1
CASSRYGTEAFF
TGTGCCAGCAGCCGTTATGGCACTGAAGCTTTCTTT
>-|-|TRBV5-1|TRBJ1-6
CASNPTGDLNSPLHF
TGCGCCAGCAACCCCACGGGGGACCTGAATTCACCCCTCCACTTT
>-|-|TRBV6-2/TRBV6-3|TRBJ1-1
CASSGRRSYMNTEAFF
TGTGCCAGCAGCGGGAGGAGGAGCTACATGAACACTGAAGCTTTCTTT
>-|-|TRBV5-1|TRBJ1-1
CASSEQVNTEAFF
TGCGCCAGCAGCGAACAGGTGAACACTGAAGCTTTCTTT
>-|TRBD1|TRBV7-6|TRBJ2-4
CASSQGTGGNIQYF
TGTGCCAGCAGCCAAGGGACAGGGGGAAACATTCAGTACTTC
>-|-|TRBV19|TRBJ2-3
CASSIGTGQVLDTQYF
TGTGCCAGTAGTATAGGAACGGGGCAGGTATTAGATACGCAGTATTTT